This TCR beta chain is drawn from a study of blood T cell repertoires in COVID-19. As for the study in general: The United States, Italy and Spain were the sources of the acute and convalescent COVID-19 samples. PBMCs, B-cell-depleted T cells, or T cells provided the cDNA or gDNA that made up the material.

Losses at the gene ends were 1 base for V and 4 bases for J; bases not matched to a gene: 3. The CDR3 totals 15 residues. Germline lookup yields CDR1 SGHRS and CDR2 YFSETQ. In the original workflow: The assay estimated nucleated cells by amplifying reference gene primers. TCRdb's copy holds only in-frame clones and misses some; the assay was immunoSEQ multiplex PCR. V, J and clone size were drawn from that table, and D and trimming were deduced from the DNA. The table lists some 190,000 clones, around 83% of them singletons. This TCR derives from a woman over 75 with acute or convalescent COVID-19. The rearrangement joins TRBV5-1 to TRBJ2-2; TRBD2 matches at 8 bases. What was sequenced was peripheral blood. As DNA, the CDR3 is TGCGCCAGCAGCTTGCAAGCGGGGGTCACCGGGGAGCTGTTTTTT. Translation: CASSLQAGVTGELFF.